Listed here are 13 T cell receptor beta chains from one sample, sequenced in a study of blood T cell repertoires in COVID-19. TCRdb's copy holds only in-frame clones and misses some; the assay was immunoSEQ multiplex PCR. The sample shows roughly 130,000 clones, 84% of them seen only once. Sequenced: peripheral blood. These receptors all stem from a woman in her thirties who had recovered from COVID-19.

The chain employs TRBV6-5 and TRBJ2-5; unclear D gene. Germline V CDR1 and CDR2: MNHEY, SVGAGI. V lost 4 bases, J lost 10 bases, and 13 bases lay in between. The CDR3 is 12 amino acids. The CDR3 DNA reads as TGTGCCAGCAGTTCCTACTCCGTAGTCCAGTACTTC. Residues: CASSSYSVVQYF.

The chain couples TRBV3-1 (or the pseudogene TRBV3-2) to TRBJ2-3, with D perhaps matching TRBD2 (6 bases). V dropped 2 bases and J dropped 6 bases, with 15 bases sitting between them. CDR3 length: 15 residues. Germline CDR1 reads LGHDT; CDR2 reads YNNKEL (reference sequence). The CDR3 DNA reads TGTGCCAGCAGCCAACCCTGGCGGGGAAGGGATACGCAGTATTTT. It codes for CASSQPWRGRDTQYF.

The V and J genes are TRBV27 and TRBJ2-2, with 8 bases aligning to TRBD2. V lost 5 bases to trimming and J lost 4 bases; unmatched junction nucleotides: 12. Germline V gene data show CDR1 as MNHEY and CDR2 as SMNVEV (reference sequence). The CDR3 totals 17 residues. The CDR3 nucleotides are TGTGCCAGCAGTGCCGACGGGGGGGCAGGGCCCACCGGGGAGCTGTTTTTT. Its protein product is CASSADGGAGPTGELFF.

The CDR3 loop is CSVEVATGGGYTF. As DNA, the CDR3 is TGCAGCGTTGAAGTGGCGACAGGGGGTGGCTACACCTTC. The V and J genes are TRBV29-1 and TRBJ1-2; TRBD1 agrees at 9 bases. Germline CDR1 and CDR2: SQVTM and ANQGSEA. This CDR3 is built from 13 residues. V dropped 1 base and J dropped 7; count of bases not matched to a gene: 4.

Only one count was recorded for this clone. The V and J genes are TRBV5-1 and TRBJ1-1; D is perhaps TRBD1 (6 bases). Germline CDR1 reads SGHRS; CDR2 reads YFSETQ. Deletions cut 4 bases from V and 1 base from J, with 8 bases between. The CDR3 sequence is 13 residues long. The CDR3 protein is CASSKTGNTEAFF. CDR3 DNA sequence: TGCGCCAGCAGCAAGACAGGGAACACTGAAGCTTTCTTT.

The chain joins TRBV5-1 to TRBJ2-7, with D possibly being TRBD1 (6 bases). The length of the CDR3 is 14 residues. In germline, CDR1 is SGHRS, CDR2 YFSETQ. Deletions cut 0 bases from V and 0 bases from J, with 7 bases between. CDR3 protein: CASSLGQDSYEQYF. CDR3 nucleotide sequence: TGCGCCAGCAGCTTGGGACAGGACTCCTACGAGCAGTACTTC.

This clone has just one count. The genes are TRBV6-2 or TRBV6-3 and TRBJ2-3; D is unclear. The ends were cut back, 5 bases at V and 0 bases at J, with 3 bases in the middle. The CDR3 sequence is 12 residues long. Germline CDR1 is MNHEY and CDR2 is SVGEGT. This CDR3 is CASSISTDTQYF. CDR3 sequence (DNA): TGTGCCAGCAGTATAAGCACAGATACGCAGTATTTT.

This clone showed up just once. This chain uses TRBV5-1 with TRBJ2-1, with 8 positions matching TRBD1. The CDR3 loop spans 15 amino acids. The germline CDR1 and CDR2 sequences are SGHRS and YFSETQ. The ends lost 0 bases at V and 4 bases at J; junction bases unmatched: 3. CDR3 amino acids: CASSLGGTGYNEQFF. Written as DNA, the CDR3 is TGCGCCAGCAGCTTGGGAGGGACAGGATACAATGAGCAGTTCTTC. Full variable domain (missing parts from reference TRBV5-1 and TRBJ2-1): KAGVTQTPRYLIKTRGQQVTLSCSPISGHRSVSWYQQTPGQGLQFLFEYFSETQRNKGNFPGRFSGRQFSNSRSEMNVSTLELGDSALYLCASSLGGTGYNEQFFGPGTRLTVL.

The V gene is TRBV7-6, the J gene TRBJ2-2; 8 bases fit TRBD1. CDR3 size: 17 residues. Germline loops: CDR1 SGHVS, CDR2 FNYEAQ. The V gene end was trimmed by 5 bases and the J gene end by 0 bases; junction bases not matched to a gene: 8. The CDR3 bases are TGTGCCAGCAGCCCAAGAGGGACAGGAACGAACACCGGGGAGCTGTTTTTT. Encoded protein: CASSPRGTGTNTGELFF.

This clone has more than one count but fewer than ten. The rearrangement uses TRBV2 and TRBJ2-1; 8 bases match TRBD2. CDR1 SNHLY and CDR2 FYNNEI come from the germline V gene. The CDR3 runs to 15 residues. Trimming at V came to 10 bases and at J to 0 bases, leaving 8 bases not matched to a gene. CDR3 nucleotide sequence: TGTGCCACCGCAGCGGGGGCAAGCTCCTACAATGAGCAGTTCTTC. This codes for CATAAGASSYNEQFF.

The rearrangement links TRBV5-1 to TRBJ2-7; 7 bases are a match to TRBD1. Germline CDR1 SGHRS, CDR2 YFSETQ. The CDR3 runs 14 residues. V lost 1 base, J lost 2 bases, and 3 bases stayed unmatched. CDR3: CASSLRQGAYEQYF. DNA for the CDR3: TGCGCCAGCAGCTTGAGGCAGGGGGCCTACGAGCAGTACTTC.

This clone is a singleton in its sample. V usage is TRBV27 and J usage is TRBJ2-3, with 9 bases lining up with TRBD2. The CDR3 contains 16 residues. J gave up 6 bases and V 5 bases, and 12 bases lay outside the gene matches. Per the germline V gene, CDR1 is MNHEY and CDR2 is SMNVEV (reference sequence). The CDR3 reads CASSGDGGRAFDTQYF. The CDR3 DNA reads TGTGCCAGCAGTGGGGACGGCGGGAGGGCTTTTGATACGCAGTATTTT.

The chain links TRBV19 to TRBJ2-1; 9 bases fit TRBD1. V dropped 9 bases and J dropped 6; count of bases not matched to a gene: 6. CDR1 and CDR2 from the germline V gene are LNHDA and SQIVND (reference sequence). The CDR3 is 13 residues long. In DNA, the CDR3 is TGTGCCAGCGGGGGGACAGGGACCAATGAGCAGTTCTTC. Protein sequence: CASGGTGTNEQFF.